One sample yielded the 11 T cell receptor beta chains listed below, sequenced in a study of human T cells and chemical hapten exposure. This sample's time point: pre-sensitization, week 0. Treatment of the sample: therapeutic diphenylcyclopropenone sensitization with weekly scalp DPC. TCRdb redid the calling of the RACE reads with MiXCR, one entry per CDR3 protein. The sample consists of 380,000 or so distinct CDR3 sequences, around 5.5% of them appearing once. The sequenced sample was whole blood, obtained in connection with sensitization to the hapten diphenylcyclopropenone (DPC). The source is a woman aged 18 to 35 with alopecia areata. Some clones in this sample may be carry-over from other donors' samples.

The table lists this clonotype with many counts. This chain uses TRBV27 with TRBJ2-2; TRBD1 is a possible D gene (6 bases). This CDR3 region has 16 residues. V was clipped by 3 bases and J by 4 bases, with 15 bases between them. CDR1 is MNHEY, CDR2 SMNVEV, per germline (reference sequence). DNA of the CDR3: TGTGCCAGCAGTTTCCCTTCGGCAGGGGCCACCGGGGAGCTGTTTTTT. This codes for CASSFPSAGATGELFF.

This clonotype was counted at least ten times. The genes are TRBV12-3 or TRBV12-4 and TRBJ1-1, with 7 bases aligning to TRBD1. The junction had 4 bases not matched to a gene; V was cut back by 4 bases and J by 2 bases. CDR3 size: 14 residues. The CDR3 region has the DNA TGTGCCAGCAGTTCCAGACAGGGAAACACTGAAGCTTTCTTT. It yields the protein CASSSRQGNTEAFF.

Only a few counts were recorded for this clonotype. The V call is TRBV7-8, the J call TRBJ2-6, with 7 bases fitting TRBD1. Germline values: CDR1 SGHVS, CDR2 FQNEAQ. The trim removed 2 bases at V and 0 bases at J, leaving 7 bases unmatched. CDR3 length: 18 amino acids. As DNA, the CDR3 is TGTGCCAGCAGCTTAATGGCAGGGGGTTTCTCTGGGGCCAACGTCCTGACTTTC. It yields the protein CASSLMAGGFSGANVLTF.

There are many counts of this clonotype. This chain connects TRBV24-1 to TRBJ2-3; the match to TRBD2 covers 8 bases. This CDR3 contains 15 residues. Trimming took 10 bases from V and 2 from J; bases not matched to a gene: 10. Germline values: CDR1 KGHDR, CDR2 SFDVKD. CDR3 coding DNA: TGTGCCACATTGGGTAGCGGGGACACCACAGATACGCAGTATTTT. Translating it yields CATLGSGDTTDTQYF.

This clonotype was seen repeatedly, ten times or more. The CDR3 loop is CASSSLTYEQYF. In DNA, the CDR3 is TGTGCCAGCAGTTCCTTGACCTACGAGCAGTACTTC. This chain connects TRBV12-3 or TRBV12-4 to TRBJ2-7; D remains ambiguous. There are 12 residues in the CDR3. V shed 4 bases and J shed 2 bases, with 6 bases lying between them.

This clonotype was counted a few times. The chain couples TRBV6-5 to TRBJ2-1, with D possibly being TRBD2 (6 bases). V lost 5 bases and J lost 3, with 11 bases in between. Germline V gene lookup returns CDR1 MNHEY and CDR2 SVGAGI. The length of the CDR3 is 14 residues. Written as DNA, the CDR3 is TGTGCCAGCAGTGGACCCGGGGGCTACAATGAGCAGTTCTTC. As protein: CASSGPGGYNEQFF.

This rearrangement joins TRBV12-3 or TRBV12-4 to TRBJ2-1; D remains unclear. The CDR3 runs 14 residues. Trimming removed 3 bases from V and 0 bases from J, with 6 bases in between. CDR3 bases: TGTGCCAGCAGTTTCGCGGCCTCCTACAATGAGCAGTTCTTC. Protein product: CASSFAASYNEQFF.

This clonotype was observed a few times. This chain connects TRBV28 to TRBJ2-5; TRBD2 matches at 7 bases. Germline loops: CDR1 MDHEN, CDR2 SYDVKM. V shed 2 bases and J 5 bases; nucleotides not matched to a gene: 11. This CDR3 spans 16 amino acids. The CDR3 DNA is TGTGCCAGCAGTTTACGGCTAGCGGCCAAAGTTGAGACCCAGTACTTC. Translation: CASSLRLAAKVETQYF.

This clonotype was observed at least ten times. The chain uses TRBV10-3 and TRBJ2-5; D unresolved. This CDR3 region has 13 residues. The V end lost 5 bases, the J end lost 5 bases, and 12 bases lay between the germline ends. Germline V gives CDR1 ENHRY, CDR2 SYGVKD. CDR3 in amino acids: CAISSALEETQYF. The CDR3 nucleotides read TGTGCCATCAGTTCGGCCCTGGAGGAGACCCAGTACTTC.

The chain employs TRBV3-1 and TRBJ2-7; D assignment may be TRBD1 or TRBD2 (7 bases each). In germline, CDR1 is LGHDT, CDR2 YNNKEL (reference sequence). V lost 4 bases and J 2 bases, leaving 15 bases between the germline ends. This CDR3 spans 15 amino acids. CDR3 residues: CASSLTPGGAYEQYF. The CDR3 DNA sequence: TGTGCCAGCAGCCTCACACCAGGGGGGGCCTACGAGCAGTACTTC.

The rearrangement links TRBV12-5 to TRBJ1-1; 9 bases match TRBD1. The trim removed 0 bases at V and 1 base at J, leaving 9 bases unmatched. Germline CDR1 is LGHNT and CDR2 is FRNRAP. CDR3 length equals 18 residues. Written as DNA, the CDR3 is TGTGCTAGTGGTTTGGTACCTAAACAGGGGGCTGAGAACACTGAAGCTTTCTTT. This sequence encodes CASGLVPKQGAENTEAFF.